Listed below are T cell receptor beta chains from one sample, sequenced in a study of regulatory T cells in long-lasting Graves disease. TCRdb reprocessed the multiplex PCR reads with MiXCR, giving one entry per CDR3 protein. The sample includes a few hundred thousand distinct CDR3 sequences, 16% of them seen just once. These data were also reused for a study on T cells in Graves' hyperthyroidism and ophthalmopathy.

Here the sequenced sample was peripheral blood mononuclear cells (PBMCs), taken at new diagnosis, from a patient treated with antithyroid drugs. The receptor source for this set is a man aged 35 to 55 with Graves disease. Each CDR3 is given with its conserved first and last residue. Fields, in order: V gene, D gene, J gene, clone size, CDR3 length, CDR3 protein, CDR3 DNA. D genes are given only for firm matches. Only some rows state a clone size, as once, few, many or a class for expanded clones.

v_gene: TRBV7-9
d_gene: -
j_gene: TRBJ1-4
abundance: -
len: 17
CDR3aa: CASSEGPGGTTNEKLFF
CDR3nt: TGTGCCAGCAGCGAGGGACCCGGGGGTACAACTAATGAAAAACTGTTTTTT

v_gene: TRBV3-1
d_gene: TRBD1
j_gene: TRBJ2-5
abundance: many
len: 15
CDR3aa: CASSHWTGTQETQYF
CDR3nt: TGTGCCAGCAGCCATTGGACAGGGACCCAAGAGACCCAGTACTTC

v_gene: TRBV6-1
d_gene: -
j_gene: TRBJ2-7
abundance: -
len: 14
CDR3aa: CASRERGGAYEQYF
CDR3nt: TGTGCCAGCAGGGAACGGGGAGGCGCCTACGAGCAGTACTTC

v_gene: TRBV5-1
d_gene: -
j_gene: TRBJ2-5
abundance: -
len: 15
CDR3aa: CASSLYGTLQETQYF
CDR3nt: TGCGCCAGCAGCTTGTACGGGACACTTCAAGAGACCCAGTACTTC

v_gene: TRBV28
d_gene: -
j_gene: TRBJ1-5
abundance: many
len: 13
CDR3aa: CASNAVSNQPQHF
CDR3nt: TGTGCCAGCAATGCGGTGAGCAATCAGCCCCAGCATTTT

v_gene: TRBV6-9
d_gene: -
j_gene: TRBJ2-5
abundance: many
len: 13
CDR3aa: CASSYSGAKTQYF
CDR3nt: TGTGCCAGCAGTTACTCAGGCGCGAAGACCCAGTACTTC

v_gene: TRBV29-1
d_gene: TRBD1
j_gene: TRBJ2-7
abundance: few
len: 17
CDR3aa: CSVELAWGQGLENEQYF
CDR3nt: TGCAGCGTTGAACTCGCATGGGGACAGGGTTTGGAGAACGAGCAGTACTTC

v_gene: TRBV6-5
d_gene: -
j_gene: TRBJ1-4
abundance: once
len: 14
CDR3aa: CASSYPGAREKLFF
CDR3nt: TGTGCCAGCAGTTATCCTGGGGCGCGGGAAAAACTGTTTTTT

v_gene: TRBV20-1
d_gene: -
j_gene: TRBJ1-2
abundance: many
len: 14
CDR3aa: CSADHGGQSYGYTF
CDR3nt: TGCAGTGCTGACCACGGGGGCCAGAGCTATGGCTACACCTTC

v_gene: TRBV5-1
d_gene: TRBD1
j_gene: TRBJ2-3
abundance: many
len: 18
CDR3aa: CASSLDPGQGTSTDTQYF
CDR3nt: TGCGCCAGCAGCTTGGACCCGGGACAGGGGACTAGCACAGATACGCAGTATTTT

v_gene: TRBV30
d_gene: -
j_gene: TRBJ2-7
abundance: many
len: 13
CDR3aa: CAWSPGRPYEQYF
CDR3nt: TGTGCCTGGAGCCCGGGACGCCCCTACGAGCAGTACTTC

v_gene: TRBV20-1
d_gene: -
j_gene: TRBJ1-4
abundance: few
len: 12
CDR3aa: CSGGHREEKLFF
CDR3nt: TGCAGTGGGGGACACCGGGAGGAAAAACTGTTTTTT

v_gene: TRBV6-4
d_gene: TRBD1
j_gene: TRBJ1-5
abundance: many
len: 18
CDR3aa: CASSEGRRTGFSNQPQHF
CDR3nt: TGTGCCAGCAGTGAGGGTCGACGGACAGGATTTAGCAATCAGCCCCAGCATTTT

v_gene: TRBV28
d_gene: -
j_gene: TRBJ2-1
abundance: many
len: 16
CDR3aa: CASSLFLVRRDNEQFF
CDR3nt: TGTGCCAGCAGTTTATTCCTAGTGCGGAGGGACAATGAGCAGTTCTTC

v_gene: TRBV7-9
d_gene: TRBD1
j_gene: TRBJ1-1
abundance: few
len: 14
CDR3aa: CASIRGRGETEAFF
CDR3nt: TGTGCCAGCATCAGGGGGAGGGGGGAGACTGAAGCTTTCTTT

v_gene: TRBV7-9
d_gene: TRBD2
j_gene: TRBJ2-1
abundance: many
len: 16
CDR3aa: CASSSPGLVSYNEQFF
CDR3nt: TGTGCCAGCAGCTCCCCGGGACTAGTCTCCTACAATGAGCAGTTCTTC

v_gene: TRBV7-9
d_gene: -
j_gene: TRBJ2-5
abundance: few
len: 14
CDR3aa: CASSLESGRETQYF
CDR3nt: TGTGCCAGCAGCTTAGAATCAGGGCGGGAGACCCAGTACTTC

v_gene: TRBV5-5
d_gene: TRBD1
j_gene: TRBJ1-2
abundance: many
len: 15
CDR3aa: CASSSGPGQTYGYTF
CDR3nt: TGTGCCAGCAGCTCGGGGCCGGGACAGACCTATGGCTACACCTTC

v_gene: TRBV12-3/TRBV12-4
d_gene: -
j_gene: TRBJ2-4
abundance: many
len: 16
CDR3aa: CASSLLRGLAKNIQYF
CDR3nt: TGTGCCAGCAGTTTACTTCGAGGCCTAGCCAAAAACATTCAGTACTTC

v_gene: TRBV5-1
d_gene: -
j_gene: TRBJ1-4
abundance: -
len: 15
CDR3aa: CASSLMGAANEKLFF
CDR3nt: TGCGCCAGCAGCTTGATGGGGGCGGCTAATGAAAAACTGTTTTTT

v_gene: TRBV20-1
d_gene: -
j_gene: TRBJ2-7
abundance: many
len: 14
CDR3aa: CSARDLMTPYEQYF
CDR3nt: TGCAGTGCTAGAGATCTTATGACTCCCTACGAGCAGTACTTC

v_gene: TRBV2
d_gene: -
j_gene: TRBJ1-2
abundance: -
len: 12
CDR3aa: CASTRDIGGYTF
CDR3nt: TGTGCCAGCACTAGGGACATCGGTGGCTACACCTTC

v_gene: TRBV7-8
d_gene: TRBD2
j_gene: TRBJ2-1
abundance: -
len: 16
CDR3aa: CASSSTRIAGLNEQFF
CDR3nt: TGTGCCAGCAGCTCCACCCGGATAGCGGGTCTCAATGAGCAGTTCTTC

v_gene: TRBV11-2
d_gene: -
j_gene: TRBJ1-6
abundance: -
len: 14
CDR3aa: CASSLKGERSPLHF
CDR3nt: TGTGCCAGCAGTCTAAAGGGAGAGCGTTCACCCCTCCACTTT

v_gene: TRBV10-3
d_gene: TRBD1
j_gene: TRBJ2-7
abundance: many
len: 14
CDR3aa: CAIRSSRGSYEQYF
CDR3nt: TGTGCCATCAGGAGCTCCAGGGGGTCCTACGAGCAGTACTTC

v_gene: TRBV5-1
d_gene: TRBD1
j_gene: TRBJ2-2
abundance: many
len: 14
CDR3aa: CASSGTGYTGELFF
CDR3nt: TGCGCCAGCAGCGGGACAGGGTACACCGGGGAGCTGTTTTTT

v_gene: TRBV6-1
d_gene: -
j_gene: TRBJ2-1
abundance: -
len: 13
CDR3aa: CASSPGEYNEQFF
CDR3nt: TGTGCCAGCAGCCCCGGGGAATACAATGAGCAGTTCTTC

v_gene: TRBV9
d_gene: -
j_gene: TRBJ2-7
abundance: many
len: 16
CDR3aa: CASSVGGQVSSYEQYF
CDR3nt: TGTGCCAGCAGCGTAGGAGGGCAGGTCTCCTCATACGAGCAGTACTTC

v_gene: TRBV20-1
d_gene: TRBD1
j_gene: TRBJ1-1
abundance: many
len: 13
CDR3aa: CSAGTGGWSEAFF
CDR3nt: TGCAGTGCTGGGACAGGGGGCTGGTCGGAAGCTTTCTTT

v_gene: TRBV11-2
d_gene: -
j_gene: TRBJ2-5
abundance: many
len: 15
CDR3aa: CASSLDRINVETQYF
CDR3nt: TGTGCCAGCAGCTTAGATCGGATAAATGTGGAGACCCAGTACTTC

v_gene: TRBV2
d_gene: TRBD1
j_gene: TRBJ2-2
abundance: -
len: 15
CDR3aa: CASSGQRLNTGELFF
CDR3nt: TGTGCCAGCTCGGGACAGCGACTGAACACCGGGGAGCTGTTTTTT

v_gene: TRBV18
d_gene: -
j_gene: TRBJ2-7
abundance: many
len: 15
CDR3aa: CASSPGAQSSYEQYF
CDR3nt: TGTGCCAGCTCACCAGGGGCTCAGTCATCCTACGAGCAGTACTTC

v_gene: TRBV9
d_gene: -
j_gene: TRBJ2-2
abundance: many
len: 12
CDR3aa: CASSVFTGELFF
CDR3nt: TGTGCCAGCAGCGTTTTCACCGGGGAGCTGTTTTTT

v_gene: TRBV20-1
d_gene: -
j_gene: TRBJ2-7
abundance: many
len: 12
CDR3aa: CRATGNSYEQYF
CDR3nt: TGCAGGGCTACAGGTAACTCCTACGAGCAGTACTTC

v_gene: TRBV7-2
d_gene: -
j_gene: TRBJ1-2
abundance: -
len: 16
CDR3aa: CASSLAVARANYGYTF
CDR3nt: TGTGCCAGCAGCTTAGCGGTCGCCAGGGCCAACTATGGCTACACCTTC

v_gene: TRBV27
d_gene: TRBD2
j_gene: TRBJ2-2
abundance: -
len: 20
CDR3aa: CASSSRLLAGGPSNTGELFF
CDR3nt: TGTGCCAGCAGTTCCCGTTTACTAGCGGGGGGGCCTTCGAACACCGGGGAGCTGTTTTTT

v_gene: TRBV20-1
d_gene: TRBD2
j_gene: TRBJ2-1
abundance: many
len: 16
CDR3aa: CSARGSGGESYNEQFF
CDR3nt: TGCAGTGCTAGGGGTAGCGGGGGAGAGTCCTACAATGAGCAGTTCTTC

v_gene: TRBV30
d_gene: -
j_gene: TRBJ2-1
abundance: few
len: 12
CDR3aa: CAWSERGAPQFF
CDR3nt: TGTGCCTGGAGTGAAAGGGGGGCCCCGCAGTTCTTC

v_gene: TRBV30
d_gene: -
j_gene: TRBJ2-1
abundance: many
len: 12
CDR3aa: CAWMGFMNEQFF
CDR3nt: TGTGCCTGGATGGGTTTCATGAATGAGCAGTTCTTC

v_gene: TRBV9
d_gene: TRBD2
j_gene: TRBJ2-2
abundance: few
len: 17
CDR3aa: CASSPPSGGAFTGELFF
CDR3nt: TGTGCCAGCAGCCCCCCCTCCGGGGGGGCGTTCACCGGGGAGCTGTTTTTT

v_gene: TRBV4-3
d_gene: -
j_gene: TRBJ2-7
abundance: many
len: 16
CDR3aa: CASSQDISGISYEQYF
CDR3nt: TGCGCCAGCAGCCAAGATATTTCAGGGATATCCTACGAGCAGTACTTC

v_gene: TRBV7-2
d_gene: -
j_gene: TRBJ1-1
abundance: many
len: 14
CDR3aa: CASSKLVFSTEAFF
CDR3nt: TGTGCCAGCAGTAAGCTTGTGTTCTCGACTGAAGCTTTCTTT

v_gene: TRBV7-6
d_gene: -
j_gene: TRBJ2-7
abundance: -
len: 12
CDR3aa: CASSQGPLEQYF
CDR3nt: TGTGCCAGCAGCCAGGGTCCTCTGGAGCAGTACTTC

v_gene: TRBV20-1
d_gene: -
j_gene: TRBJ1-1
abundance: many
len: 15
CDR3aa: CSARDPQGMNTEAFF
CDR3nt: TGCAGTGCTAGAGATCCTCAGGGGATGAACACTGAAGCTTTCTTT

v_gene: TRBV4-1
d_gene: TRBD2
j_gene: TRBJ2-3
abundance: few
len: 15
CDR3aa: CASSQLVGGEDTQYF
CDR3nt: TGCGCCAGCAGCCAGTTGGTGGGGGGGGAAGATACGCAGTATTTT

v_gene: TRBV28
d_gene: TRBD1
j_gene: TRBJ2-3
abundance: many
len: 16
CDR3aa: CASSTRQGASTDTQYF
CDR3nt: TGTGCCAGCAGTACCCGACAGGGAGCTAGCACAGATACGCAGTATTTT

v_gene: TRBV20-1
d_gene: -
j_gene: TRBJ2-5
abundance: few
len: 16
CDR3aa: CSARDYKGQTREVQYF
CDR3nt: TGCAGTGCTAGAGATTACAAAGGACAGACGAGAGAAGTCCAGTACTTC

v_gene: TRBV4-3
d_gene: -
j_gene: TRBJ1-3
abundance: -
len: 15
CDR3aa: CASSQDRYSGNTIYF
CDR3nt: TGCGCCAGCAGCCAAGACCGATACTCTGGAAACACCATATATTTT

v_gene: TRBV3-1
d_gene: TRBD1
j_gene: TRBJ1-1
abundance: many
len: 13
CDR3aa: CASSPTGGLEAFF
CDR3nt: TGTGCCAGCAGCCCGACAGGGGGCTTAGAAGCTTTCTTT

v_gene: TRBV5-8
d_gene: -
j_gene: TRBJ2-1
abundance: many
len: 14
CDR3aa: CASSLRQGYNEQFF
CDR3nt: TGTGCCAGCAGCTTACGTCAGGGCTACAATGAGCAGTTCTTC

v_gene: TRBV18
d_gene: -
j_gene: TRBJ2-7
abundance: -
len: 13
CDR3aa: CASSPIGNYEQYF
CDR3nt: TGTGCCAGCTCACCCATTGGGAACTACGAGCAGTACTTC